This TCR beta chain was sequenced in a study of regulatory T cells in long-lasting Graves disease (dated by TCRdb to about 2021). Looking at the study overall: Persistent Graves' disease meant more than 5 years of antithyroid drug treatment with TSH receptor autoantibodies that stayed positive. A total of about 33 samples underwent TCR sequencing, from 13 patients with persistent Graves' disease and approximately 20 patients with newly diagnosed Graves' disease. On average, persistent Graves' disease patients in the clinical cohort had been on antithyroid drugs for about 10 years. The study took place in China and was registered as a clinical trial. This study used TCR sequencing and RNA sequencing of peripheral blood to compare persistent Graves' disease patients against newly diagnosed Graves' disease patients. Results the study describes overall, beyond this receptor: The authors noted that the small sample size was a limitation that may lower accuracy. Patients with persistent disease shared more public clonotypes (about 2,700) than newly diagnosed patients did (more than 900). Peripheral blood alone was examined, since thyroid tissue, which constituted the primary lesion, could not be accessed. TRBV28, TRBJ1-2 and TRBJ2-5 were preferentially used in persistent disease, while TRBV20-1 and TRBJ2-1 were favored in newly diagnosed disease. Compared with newly diagnosed patients, patients with persistent Graves' disease had lower TCR Shannon entropy and fewer highly expanded clones, which suggests clonal expansion. Sequencing and analysis were limited to the TCR beta chain.

The sample holds a few counts of this clonotype. Its antigen remains undetermined. No qualities accompany the bases; no much larger clone lies one base away. The time point label here, explained by the study, means: persistent/refractory GD, antithyroid drugs over 5 years with positive TRAb. For both TCR sequencing and RNA sequencing, RNA was extracted from PBMCs using TRIzol. Graves' disease was diagnosed according to American Thyroid Association guidelines. Patients were recruited from an endocrinology department in Xi'an, China. From each patient, around 9.3 milliliters of peripheral blood was collected into an EDTA anticoagulant tube. PBMCs were isolated by Ficoll Paque Plus density gradient separation without further T cell sorting. An Agilent 2100 Bioanalyzer and agarose gel were used to assess RNA quality, and a NanoDrop 2000 was used to measure RNA concentration. The library relied on multiplex PCR. Sequencing was performed on an Illumina HiSeq 4000. TCR beta libraries were built with iRepertoire HTBI primers and Arm-PCR amplification of CDR3 regions. PCR products were gel purified before sequencing. In the source study's methods: Across samples, 60 to 75 TRBV and 14 TRBJ segments were identified and used for gene usage analysis of CDR3 amino acid clonotypes. COPE and FqMerger were used to merge the filtered high-quality paired reads into contigs. BLAST was used to align contigs to IMGT TRBV, TRBD and TRBJ reference genes, and CDR3 was defined according to IMGT. Highly expanded clones were defined as clonotypes with a frequency above 0.1%. Repertoire diversity was measured by Shannon entropy, and V-J evenness by the Gini coefficient. Clonotypes shared by more than one individual were considered public. The public reads were reanalyzed by TCRdb: fastp trimming at Q25, MiXCR alignment, in-frame beta chains only. Identical CDR3 proteins give one entry, which carries the most common genes and DNA. The V and J calls were not made by the authors but by TCRdb's processing. This sample gives about 300,000 distinct CDR3 sequences in total; 20% to 25% of them show up just once. In total, the top ten clones hold roughly 50% of the sample.

Germline trimming: 3 bases from V, 1 base from J; junction bases outside gene matches: 3. Looking up the germline V gene (reference sequence) yields CDR1 LNHDA and CDR2 SQIVND. The cysteine opens and the phenylalanine closes a CDR3 of 15 amino acids. Only the CDR3 DNA is retained, 45 bases long and in frame from the first base. The chain couples TRBV19 to TRBJ2-1; 7 central bases correspond to TRBD2. This sample comprised peripheral blood mononuclear cells (PBMCs), obtained when the disease was refractory, from a patient treated with antithyroid drugs. The TCR originated in a female donor with Graves disease. The CDR3 corresponds to CASSMRAGSYNEQFF. At the DNA level, the sequence is TGTGCCAGTAGTATGAGAGCGGGATCCTACAATGAGCAGTTCTTC.